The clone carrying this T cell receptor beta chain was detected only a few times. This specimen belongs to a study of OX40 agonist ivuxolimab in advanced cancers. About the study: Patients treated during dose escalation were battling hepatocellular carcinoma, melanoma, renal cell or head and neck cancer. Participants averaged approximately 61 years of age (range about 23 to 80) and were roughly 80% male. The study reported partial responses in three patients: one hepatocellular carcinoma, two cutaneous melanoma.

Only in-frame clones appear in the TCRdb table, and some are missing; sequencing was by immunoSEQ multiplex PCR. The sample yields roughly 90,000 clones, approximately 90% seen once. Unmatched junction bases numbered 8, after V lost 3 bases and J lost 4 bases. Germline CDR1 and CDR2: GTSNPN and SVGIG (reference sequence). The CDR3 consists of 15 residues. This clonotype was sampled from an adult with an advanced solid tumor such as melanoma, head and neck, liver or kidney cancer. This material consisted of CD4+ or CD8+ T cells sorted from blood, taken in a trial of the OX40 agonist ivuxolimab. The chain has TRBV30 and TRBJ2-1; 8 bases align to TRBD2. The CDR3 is CAWSPSGRVYNEQFF. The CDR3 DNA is TGTGCCTGGAGCCCCAGCGGGAGAGTTTACAATGAGCAGTTCTTC.